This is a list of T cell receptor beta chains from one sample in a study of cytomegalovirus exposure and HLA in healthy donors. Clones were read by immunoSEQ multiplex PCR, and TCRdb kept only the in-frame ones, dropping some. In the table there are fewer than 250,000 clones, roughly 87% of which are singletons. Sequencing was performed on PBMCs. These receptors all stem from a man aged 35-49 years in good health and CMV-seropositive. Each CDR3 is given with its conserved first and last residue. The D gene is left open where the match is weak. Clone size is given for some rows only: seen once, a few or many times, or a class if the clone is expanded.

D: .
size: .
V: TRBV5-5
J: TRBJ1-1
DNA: TGTGCCAGCAGCTTGGCGGCAGGTTATAACACTGAAGCTTTCTTT
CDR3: CASSLAAGYNTEAFF

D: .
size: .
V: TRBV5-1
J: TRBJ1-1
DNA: TGCGCCAACAGCAGCCCGGACAGAGAAGCTTTCTTT
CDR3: CANSSPDREAFF

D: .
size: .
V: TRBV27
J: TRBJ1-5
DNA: TGTGCCAGCAGTTTATCCCCTAATAGCAATCAGCCCCAGCATTTT
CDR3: CASSLSPNSNQPQHF

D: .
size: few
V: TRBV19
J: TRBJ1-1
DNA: TGTGCCAGTAGTATAGATCAAAGGGGTACAACTGAAGCTTTCTTT
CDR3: CASSIDQRGTTEAFF

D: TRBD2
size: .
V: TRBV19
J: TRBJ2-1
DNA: TGTGCCAGTCAGACTAGCGGGAGTACCTACAATGAGCAGTTCTTC
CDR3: CASQTSGSTYNEQFF

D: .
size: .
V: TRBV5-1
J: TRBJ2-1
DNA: TGCGCCAGCAGCTTTAGCCAGGGCTATGCCAATGAGCAGTTCTTC
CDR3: CASSFSQGYANEQFF

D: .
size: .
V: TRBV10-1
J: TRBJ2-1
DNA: TGCGCCAGCAGTTTGGGACTTTACAATGAGCAGTTCTTC
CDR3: CASSLGLYNEQFF

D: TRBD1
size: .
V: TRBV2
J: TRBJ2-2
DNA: TGTGCCAACCGGGACAGGGTGACCGGGGAGCTGTTTTTT
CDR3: CANRDRVTGELFF

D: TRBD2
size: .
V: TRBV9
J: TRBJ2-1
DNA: TGTGCCAGCAGAGGAGCGGGAAGCTCCTACAATGAGCAGTTCTTC
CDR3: CASRGAGSSYNEQFF

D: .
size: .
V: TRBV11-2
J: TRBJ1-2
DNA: TGTGCCAGCAGCCCCGTGAGGGGGATCCGTGGCTATGGCTACACCTTC
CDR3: CASSPVRGIRGYGYTF

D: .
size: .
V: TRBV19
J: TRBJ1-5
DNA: TGTGCCAGTAGTATAGATCCGCGGGGTAGGGATCAGCCCCAGCATTTT
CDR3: CASSIDPRGRDQPQHF

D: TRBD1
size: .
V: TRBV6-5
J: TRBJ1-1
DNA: TGTGCCAGCGCGGGGTTCCAGGGGGCCGTCGAAGCTTTCTTT
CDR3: CASAGFQGAVEAFF

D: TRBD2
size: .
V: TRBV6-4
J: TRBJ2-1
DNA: TGTGCCAGCAGTGACTCGGCGGGAGGCCGCAATGAGCAGTTCTTC
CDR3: CASSDSAGGRNEQFF

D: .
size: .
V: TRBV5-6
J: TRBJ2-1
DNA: TGTGCCAGCAGCTTGATCCTAGCTGTCAATGAGCAGTTCTTC
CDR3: CASSLILAVNEQFF

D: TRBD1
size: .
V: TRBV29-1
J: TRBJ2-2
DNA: TGCAGCGGAACAGGGGGCACCGGGGAGCTGTTTTTT
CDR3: CSGTGGTGELFF

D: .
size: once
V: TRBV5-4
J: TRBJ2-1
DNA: TGTGCCAGCAGCTCCCAAAGCGGAAGGTGGAGCAATGAGCAGTTCTTC
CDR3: CASSSQSGRWSNEQFF

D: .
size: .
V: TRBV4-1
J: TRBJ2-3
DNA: TGCGCCAGCAGCCAAGAACGGTCTTACACAGATACGCAGTATTTT
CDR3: CASSQERSYTDTQYF

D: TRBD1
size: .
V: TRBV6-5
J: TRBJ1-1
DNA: TGTGCCAGCAGTATCGACAGGGACACTGAAGCTTTCTTT
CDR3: CASSIDRDTEAFF

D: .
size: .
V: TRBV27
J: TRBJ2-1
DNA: TGTGCCAGCAGTTTACGACAGCCAAATGAGCAGTTCTTC
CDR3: CASSLRQPNEQFF

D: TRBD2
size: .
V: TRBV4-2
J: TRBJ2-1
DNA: TGTGCCAGCAGCCTTCTAGGTGAGACTAGCGGGGGGTTTCTCTACAATGAGCAGTTCTTC
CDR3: CASSLLGETSGGFLYNEQFF

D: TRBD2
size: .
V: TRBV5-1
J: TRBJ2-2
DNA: TGCGCCAGCAGCGGTACTAGCGGGAACACCGGGGAGCTGTTTTTT
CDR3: CASSGTSGNTGELFF

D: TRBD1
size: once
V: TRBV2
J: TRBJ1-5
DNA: TGTGCCAGCGGGCGGGACAGATCTCGGAATCAGCCCCAGCATTTT
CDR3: CASGRDRSRNQPQHF

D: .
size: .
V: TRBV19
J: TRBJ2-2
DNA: TGTGCCAGTAGTACCGGGACACTTCCAAACACCGGGGAGCTGTTTTTT
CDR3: CASSTGTLPNTGELFF

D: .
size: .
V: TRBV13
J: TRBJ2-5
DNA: TGTGCCAGCAGCTTATCCTCGGGGGTAGGAGAGACCCAGTACTTC
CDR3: CASSLSSGVGETQYF

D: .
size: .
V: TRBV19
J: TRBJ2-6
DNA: TGTGCCAGTAGTTCTGGTAGCTCCGGGGCCAACGTCCTGACTTTC
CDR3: CASSSGSSGANVLTF

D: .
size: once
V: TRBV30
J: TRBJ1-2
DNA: TGTGCCTGGAGTCCAGGTGACTATGGCTACACCTTC
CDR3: CAWSPGDYGYTF

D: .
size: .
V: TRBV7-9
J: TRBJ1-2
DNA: TGTGCCAGCACCCCAGGATCCAGTGGCTACACCTTC
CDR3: CASTPGSSGYTF

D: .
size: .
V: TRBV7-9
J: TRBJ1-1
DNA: TGTGCCAGCAGCACCGGGACACTGGCAAGTTCATTCTTT
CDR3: CASSTGTLASSFF

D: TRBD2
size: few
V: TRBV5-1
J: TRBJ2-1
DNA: TGCGCCAGCAGCATCTCCCGACTAGCGGGGTACAATGAGCAGTTCTTC
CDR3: CASSISRLAGYNEQFF

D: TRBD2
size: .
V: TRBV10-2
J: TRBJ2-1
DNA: TGCGCCATCAGACTAGCGGCAACCCAAGAGCAGTTCTTC
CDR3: CAIRLAATQEQFF

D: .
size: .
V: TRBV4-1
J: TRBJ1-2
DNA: TGCGCCAGCAGCCGTGAGGGGGGGGTCAACTATGGCTACACCTTC
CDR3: CASSREGGVNYGYTF

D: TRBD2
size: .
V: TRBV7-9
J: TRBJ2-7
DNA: TGTGCCAGCAGCCTACAGCGTCTAGCGGGAGGCCGAGCCTACGAGCAGTACTTC
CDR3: CASSLQRLAGGRAYEQYF

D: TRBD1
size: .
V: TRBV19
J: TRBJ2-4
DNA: TGTGCCAGTAGTATAGGAGAAGGGACAGGGGGAAACATTCAGTACTTC
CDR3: CASSIGEGTGGNIQYF

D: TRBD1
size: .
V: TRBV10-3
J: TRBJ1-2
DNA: TGTGCCATCAGTGGGCAGGGGGCAGACGGCTACACCTTC
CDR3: CAISGQGADGYTF

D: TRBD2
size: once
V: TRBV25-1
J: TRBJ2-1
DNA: TGTGCCAGCACTCCGCACGCGGGAGGGTTCAATGAGCAGTTCTTC
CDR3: CASTPHAGGFNEQFF

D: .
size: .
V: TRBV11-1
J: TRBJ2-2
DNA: TGTGCCAGCAGCTTCGGGGGTGTTCACACCGGGGAGCTGTTTTTT
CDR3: CASSFGGVHTGELFF

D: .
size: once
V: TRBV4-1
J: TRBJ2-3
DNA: TGCGCCAGCAGCCATCCCGGCGGGCTGGGCACAGATACGCAGTATTTT
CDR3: CASSHPGGLGTDTQYF